This T cell receptor (beta chain) was obtained from a study of metastatic and nonmetastatic thyroid tumors. Study overall: Malignant and benign thyroid patients had repertoires compared in peripheral blood and tumor or nodule tissue.

V dropped 3 bases and J dropped 14 bases, with 16 bases sitting between them. CDR3 length: 12 amino acids. CDR1 and CDR2 (germline): LNHDA, SQIVND (reference sequence). TCRdb re-clonotyped the PCR reads via MiXCR. In the table there are about 34,000 clones, under 40% of which are singletons. This clone was recorded a few times. The same CDR3 can be traced to other DNA sequences in this sample. The entire patient cohort was treatment-naive prior to thyroid surgery. Sequenced input: tumor tissue. This TCR was sampled from a female donor with papillary thyroid cancer or a benign thyroid nodule (not recorded which). Some clones in this sample may be carry-over from other donors' samples. This chain uses TRBV19 with TRBJ1-1; tentative D call: TRBD1 (6 bases). For the CDR3, the DNA is TGTGCCAGTAGTATTAGCAGGGGAGGAGCCTTCTTT. It translates to CASSISRGGAFF.